This TCR beta chain came from a study of blood T cell repertoires in COVID-19. Study-level information: In each case, the material was cDNA or gDNA derived from T cells, B-cell-depleted T cells, or PBMCs.

Per the germline V gene, CDR1 is MDHEN and CDR2 is SYDVKM. With 7 bases removed from V and 9 bases from J, the gap between germline ends came to 16 bases. This CDR3 contains 14 residues. Those enrolled, adults aged roughly 18 to 90 years, came from around 25 US areas. Grouping used clinical history reported by participants in a survey and questionnaire. Per the study methods: Counts of nucleated cells, estimated from reference gene primer amplification, were obtained. Sequencing used immunoSEQ multiplex PCR; TCRdb keeps in-frame clones, though not all of them. D and trimming were read from the DNA, whereas the V and J calls and clone size are those reported in that table. The sample carries approximately 300,000 clones, roughly 90% recorded once.

Sequencing was done on a sample of PBMCs or T cells enriched from blood (not recorded which). J is TRBJ1-6 and V is TRBV28; TRBD1 is a possible D gene (6 bases). This TCR derives from a woman aged 30 to 39 who had recovered from COVID-19. The CDR3 bases are TGTGCCAGCATTCCAGGGGACGAGGGTTCACCCCTCCACTTT. It codes for CASIPGDEGSPLHF. Full variable domain (remainder filled in from reference TRBV28 and TRBJ1-6): DVKVTQSSRYLVKRTGEKVFLECVQDMDHENMFWYRQDPGLGLRLIYFSYDVKMKEKGDIPEGYSVSREKKERFSLILESASTNQTSMYLCASIPGDEGSPLHFGNGTRLTVT.